This TCR beta chain was found in a study of blood T cell repertoires in COVID-19. Study summary: Samples of COVID-19 (acute and convalescent) were obtained from the United States, Italy and Spain. The analysed material was cDNA or gDNA that came from T cells, B-cell-depleted T cells, or PBMCs.

This clone was detected only once. As originally analysed: Amplified reference gene primers provided the basis for estimating nucleated cell counts. Assay used: immunoSEQ multiplex PCR; TCRdb lists only in-frame clones, some missing. V, J and clone size derive from that table, while D and trimming were established from the DNA sequence. The top ten hold about 2.1% of the sample, which has about 120,000 clones, about four fifths seen once. Sequences were obtained from peripheral blood. The TCR was taken from a man between 65 and 85 years old with acute or convalescent COVID-19.

The DNA for the CDR3 is TGTGCCAGCAGTGAACAGGGGGCGAGAACTGAAGCTTTCTTT. This encodes CASSEQGARTEAFF. This chain links TRBV25-1 with TRBJ1-1; 8 positions match TRBD1. V dropped 2 bases and J dropped 5; count of bases not matched to a gene: 4. Per germline, CDR1 MGHDK and CDR2 SYGVNS. The length of the CDR3 is 14 residues.